A selection of T cell receptor beta chains follows, all from one sample in a study of T cell repertoires in cytomegalovirus infection. These TCRs' antigens remain unknown. TCRdb reprocessed the reads via MiXCR and lists one record per CDR3 protein. Of about 830,000 distinct CDR3 sequences listed, approximately 30% are singletons. The material was cultured CD8+ T cells from PBMCs, obtained from culture after CMV antigen stimulation. These TCRs come from a human donor in good health (CMV status not recorded). Some clones in this sample may be carry-over from other donors' samples. CDR3s include the opening cysteine and the closing phenylalanine or tryptophan. D genes are given only for firm matches. Only part of the rows carry a size: once, few, many, or a class if the clone is expanded.

J gene,D gene,V gene,clone size,CDR3 DNA,CDR3 protein
TRBJ2-5,NA,TRBV12-3/TRBV12-4,many,TGTGCCAGCAGTTTCACCGGGCAAGAGACCCAGTACTTC,CASSFTGQETQYF
TRBJ1-5,NA,TRBV29-1,NA,TGCAGCGTTGAACTGGGTAGGGGTCAGCCCCAGCATTTT,CSVELGRGQPQHF
TRBJ2-5,NA,TRBV27,NA,TGTGCCAGCAGTCTACGACAGACCTCACAAGAGACCCAGTACTTC,CASSLRQTSQETQYF
TRBJ2-5,TRBD1,TRBV6-2/TRBV6-3,few,TGTGCCAGCAGTGGTCGTGGACAGGAGTTCCGTGAGACCCAGTACTTC,CASSGRGQEFRETQYF
TRBJ1-4,TRBD1,TRBV6-5,NA,TGTGCCATCGGTAACAGGGGGCGCGAAAAACTGTTTTTT,CAIGNRGREKLFF
TRBJ1-1,NA,TRBV27,many,TGTGCCAGCAGCCGGACGGGAGGGGCGGGTCCTGAAGCTTTCTTT,CASSRTGGAGPEAFF
TRBJ1-3,NA,TRBV9,NA,TGTGCCAGCAGCCAGGTGTGGGACTCTGGAAACACCATATATTTT,CASSQVWDSGNTIYF
TRBJ1-2,NA,TRBV4-1,NA,TGCGTCAGCAGCCAAGGTCCCGTTATCACCTTC,CVSSQGPVITF
TRBJ1-5,TRBD1,TRBV2,NA,TGTGCCAGCAGCCGGGACAGGGGAATCTATCAGCCCCAGCATTTT,CASSRDRGIYQPQHF
TRBJ1-2,NA,TRBV14,few,TGTGCCAGCAGCCAAGGGGCAGGGGTCTATGGCTACACCTTC,CASSQGAGVYGYTF
TRBJ2-3,NA,TRBV5-4,once,TGTGCCAGCAGCTTGAGCGGCTCCCACCCAGATACGCAGTATTTT,CASSLSGSHPDTQYF
TRBJ2-5,NA,TRBV4-3,NA,TGCGCCAGCATCCAACCTCCATTTGGTATTTCGCAAGAGACCCAGTACTTC,CASIQPPFGISQETQYF
TRBJ2-3,TRBD2,TRBV20-1,NA,TGCAGTGCGGCAAGGACTAGCGGGGGGCTGGGGGCAGATACGCAGTATTTT,CSAARTSGGLGADTQYF
TRBJ1-1,NA,TRBV2,once,TGTGCCAGCAGATCGGGACACCCTGAAGCTTTCTTT,CASRSGHPEAFF
TRBJ2-3,NA,TRBV11-2,NA,TGTGCCAGCAGCTTAGGCCAACAGGGTTTGCGTACAGATACGCAGTATTTT,CASSLGQQGLRTDTQYF
TRBJ1-2,NA,TRBV7-6,NA,TGTGCCAACCGATATGGCTACACCTTC,CANRYGYTF
TRBJ2-2,NA,TRBV11-2,NA,TGTGCCAGCAGTCCGATCTGGGGACACACCGGGGAGCTGTTTTTT,CASSPIWGHTGELFF
TRBJ2-7,NA,TRBV6-7,NA,TGTGCCAGCACCGAGGGGTGGTACGAGCAGTACTTC,CASTEGWYEQYF
TRBJ2-1,NA,TRBV27,many,TGTGCCAGCAGTTTGCTGGGGGGCTACAATGAGCAGTTCTTC,CASSLLGGYNEQFF
TRBJ2-5,NA,TRBV7-6,NA,TGTGCCAGCAGCTCCCCCCCAACGGGGGAGTACCAAGAGACCCAGTACTTC,CASSSPPTGEYQETQYF
TRBJ1-4,NA,TRBV19,NA,TGTGCCGGCCGGTGGAGTGAGGATGAAAAACTGTTTTTT,CAGRWSEDEKLFF
TRBJ2-5,NA,TRBV12-3/TRBV12-4,NA,TGTGCCAGCACGCCTCGTCGGGACAACCAAGAGACCCAGTACTTC,CASTPRRDNQETQYF
TRBJ2-1,NA,TRBV6-1,few,TGTGCCAGCGCCGGAAGAGGGGTTGGCAATGAGCAGTTCTTC,CASAGRGVGNEQFF
TRBJ1-2,NA,TRBV7-2,many,TGTGCCAGCAGCCTCCGTACGGGACCCACCTCCAAGGCCAACTATGGCTACACCTTC,CASSLRTGPTSKANYGYTF
TRBJ1-2,NA,TRBV12-3/TRBV12-4,NA,TGTGCCAGTCAAGTAGGGACGGAATACACCTTC,CASQVGTEYTF
TRBJ2-1,NA,TRBV19,NA,TGTGCCAGTACTTCCCCGGATGAGCAGTTCTTC,CASTSPDEQFF
TRBJ1-5,NA,TRBV7-9,few,TGTGCCAGCAGCAACGGTACCACAAGGCGACAGCCCCAGCATTTT,CASSNGTTRRQPQHF
TRBJ2-2,NA,TRBV7-2,NA,TGTGCCAGCAGCACTGCCGGGGGGAACACCGGGGAGCTGTTTTTT,CASSTAGGNTGELFF
TRBJ2-7,NA,TRBV19,few,TGTGCCAGTAGTAGCACTGATTCGACCTACGAGCAGTACTTC,CASSSTDSTYEQYF
TRBJ1-1,TRBD1,TRBV6-6,NA,TGTGCCAGCAGTTACCCGAGAACAGGGGGTAATAAGGGTGAAGCTTTCTTT,CASSYPRTGGNKGEAFF
TRBJ1-1,TRBD1,TRBV5-1,many,TGCGCCAGCAGCTTGGACAGGGGGCGGAGGGAAGCTTTCTTT,CASSLDRGRREAFF
TRBJ2-3,NA,TRBV6-6,NA,TGTGCCAGCAGTTACGTGGGGGTCACAGATACGCAGTATTTT,CASSYVGVTDTQYF
TRBJ2-1,TRBD2,TRBV12-3/TRBV12-4,few,TGTGCCAGCAGCCGGACCGGGACTAGCGACTACAATGAGCAGTTCTTC,CASSRTGTSDYNEQFF
TRBJ2-7,NA,TRBV7-6,many,TGTGCCAGCAGCTTAGCGGGAGACGAGCAGTACTTC,CASSLAGDEQYF
TRBJ1-2,NA,TRBV7-9,NA,TGTGCCAGCAGGGACACGGCTAACTATGGCTACACCTTC,CASRDTANYGYTF
TRBJ2-3,NA,TRBV19,NA,TGTGCCAGTAGTACCAATCCGGCAGCGACAGATACGCAGTATTTT,CASSTNPAATDTQYF
TRBJ2-1,NA,TRBV6-2/TRBV6-3,NA,TGTGCCAGCAGTTACCCCCCTTCCCAGCGGAGCTCCTACAATGAGCAGTTCTTC,CASSYPPSQRSSYNEQFF
TRBJ1-2,NA,TRBV19,NA,TGTGCCAGTAGTACTTGGACGGTTCGTAGTCCTGGCTACACCTTC,CASSTWTVRSPGYTF
TRBJ2-6,NA,TRBV6-2/TRBV6-3,NA,TGTGCCAGCAGTTACGTGGTCAGGGTTTACTCTGGGGCCAACGTCCTGACTTTC,CASSYVVRVYSGANVLTF
TRBJ2-3,TRBD1,TRBV28,NA,TGTGCCAGCAGTTTTGGGACAGGGGGCCTCCTCCTAAATACGCAGTATTTT,CASSFGTGGLLLNTQYF
TRBJ1-2,NA,TRBV27,NA,TGTGCCAGCAGCCCTAGGGGCGGCAGGGGCCATGGCTACACCTTC,CASSPRGGRGHGYTF
TRBJ1-1,TRBD1,TRBV2,NA,TGTGCCAGCAGTGAAGCGGGGACAGGGATTGGGCAAGGTGAAGCTTTCTTT,CASSEAGTGIGQGEAFF
TRBJ2-3,TRBD2,TRBV7-9,once,TGTGCCAGCAGCTCCCTAGCGGGTGAGACAGCAGATACGCAGTATTTT,CASSSLAGETADTQYF
TRBJ1-2,NA,TRBV13,once,TGTGCCAGCAGCCCCGAAGACCTCGACTATGGCTACACCTTC,CASSPEDLDYGYTF
TRBJ1-1,NA,TRBV5-6,few,TGTGCCAGCAGCTTGTGGCGGGTAAACACTGAAGCTTTCTTT,CASSLWRVNTEAFF
TRBJ2-1,TRBD2,TRBV2,few,TGTGCCAGCAGGAAGGGGCGGGGACTAGCGGACAATGAGCAGTTCTTC,CASRKGRGLADNEQFF
TRBJ2-5,NA,TRBV28,NA,TGTGCCAGCAGTTTCCCCTCGACAGGAATTGAGGAAGAGACCCAGTACTTC,CASSFPSTGIEEETQYF
TRBJ2-3,NA,TRBV27,NA,TGTGCCAGCAGTTCCGGTCGTTGGGGTCAGTATTTT,CASSSGRWGQYF
TRBJ2-5,TRBD2,TRBV27,NA,TGTGCCAGCAGTTTATCCCGGACTAGCGGGTCGCGTGGGGGGACCCAGTACTTC,CASSLSRTSGSRGGTQYF
TRBJ1-2,NA,TRBV7-9,few,TGTGCCAGCAGCTCGACAGTTAACTATGGCTACACCTTC,CASSSTVNYGYTF
TRBJ1-1,NA,TRBV27,NA,TGTGCCAGCAGGCCCCGGGGTCACACTGAAGCTTTCTTT,CASRPRGHTEAFF
TRBJ1-6,TRBD1,TRBV9,NA,TGTGCCAGCAGCGATGGGGACAGGGGAGGTTCACCCCTCCACTTT,CASSDGDRGGSPLHF
TRBJ1-2,NA,TRBV7-4,NA,TGTGCCAGCAGCTTAGATTGGGTAGAGCCCGGGTATGGCTACACCTTC,CASSLDWVEPGYGYTF
TRBJ1-2,NA,TRBV19,NA,TGTGCCAGTAGCACAGGGTCTTTCTATGGCTACACCTTC,CASSTGSFYGYTF
TRBJ2-3,TRBD1,TRBV7-6,few,TGTGCCAGCAGCCTGGACAGGGGGCTTAGAGATACGCAGTATTTT,CASSLDRGLRDTQYF
TRBJ2-1,TRBD2,TRBV7-2,few,TGTGCCAGCAGCGACCTTCTCAAGCGGGGGGGTTACAATGAGCAGTTCTTC,CASSDLLKRGGYNEQFF
TRBJ1-2,NA,TRBV2,NA,TGTGCCAGCCCTACACGGTACTATGGCTACACCTTC,CASPTRYYGYTF
TRBJ2-7,TRBD2,TRBV13,NA,TGTGCCAGCAGCGCCGGGGCTAGCGGGGGACCCTACGAGCAGTACTTC,CASSAGASGGPYEQYF
TRBJ1-1,NA,TRBV5-1,few,TGCGCCAGCAGCTTGGACAGGGAAACTGAAGCTTTCTTT,CASSLDRETEAFF
TRBJ1-5,NA,TRBV27,NA,TGTGCCAGCAGTTTAGATCCGGAGCAGCCCCAGCATTTT,CASSLDPEQPQHF